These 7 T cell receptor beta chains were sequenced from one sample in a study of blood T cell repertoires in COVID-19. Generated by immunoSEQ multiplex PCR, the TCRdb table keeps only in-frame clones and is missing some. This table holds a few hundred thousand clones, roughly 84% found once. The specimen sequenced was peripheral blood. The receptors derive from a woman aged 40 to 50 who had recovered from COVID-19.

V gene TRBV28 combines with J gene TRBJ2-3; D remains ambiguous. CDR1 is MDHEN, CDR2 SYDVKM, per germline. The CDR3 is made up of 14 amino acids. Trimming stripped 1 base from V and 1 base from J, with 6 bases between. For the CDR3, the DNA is TGTGCCAGCAGTTTATCGCAGGGCACAGATACGCAGTATTTT. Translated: CASSLSQGTDTQYF. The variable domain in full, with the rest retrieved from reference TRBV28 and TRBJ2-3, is DVKVTQSSRYLVKRTGEKVFLECVQDMDHENMFWYRQDPGLGLRLIYFSYDVKMKEKGDIPEGYSVSREKKERFSLILESASTNQTSMYLCASSLSQGTDTQYFGPGTRLTVL.

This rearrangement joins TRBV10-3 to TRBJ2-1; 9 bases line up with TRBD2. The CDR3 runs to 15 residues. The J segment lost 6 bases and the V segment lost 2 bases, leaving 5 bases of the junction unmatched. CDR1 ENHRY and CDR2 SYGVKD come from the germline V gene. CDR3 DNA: TGTGCCATCAGTGAGACTAGCGGGTTCTTCAATGAGCAGTTCTTC. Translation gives CAISETSGFFNEQFF.

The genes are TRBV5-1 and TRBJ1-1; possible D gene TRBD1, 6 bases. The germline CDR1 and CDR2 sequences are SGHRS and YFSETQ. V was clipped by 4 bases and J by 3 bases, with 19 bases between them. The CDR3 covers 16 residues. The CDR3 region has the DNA TGCGCCAGCAGCCCCATCCAGCTGACAGGACACACTGAAGCTTTCTTT. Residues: CASSPIQLTGHTEAFF.

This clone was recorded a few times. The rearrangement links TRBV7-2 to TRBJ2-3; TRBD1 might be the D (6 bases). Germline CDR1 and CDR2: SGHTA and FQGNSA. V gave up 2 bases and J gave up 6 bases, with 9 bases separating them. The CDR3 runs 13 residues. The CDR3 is CASSLSRGDTQYF. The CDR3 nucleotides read TGTGCCAGCAGCTTATCAAGGGGGGATACGCAGTATTTT.

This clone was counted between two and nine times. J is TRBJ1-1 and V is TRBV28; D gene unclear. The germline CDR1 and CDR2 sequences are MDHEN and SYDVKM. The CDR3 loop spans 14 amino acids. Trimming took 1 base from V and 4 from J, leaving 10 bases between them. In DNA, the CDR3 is TGTGCCAGCAGTTTATTTAGAGGAGGCACTGAAGCTTTCTTT. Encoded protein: CASSLFRGGTEAFF.

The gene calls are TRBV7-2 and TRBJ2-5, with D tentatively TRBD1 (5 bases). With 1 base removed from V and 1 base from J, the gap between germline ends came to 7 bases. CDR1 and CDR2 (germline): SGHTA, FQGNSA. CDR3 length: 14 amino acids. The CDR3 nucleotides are TGTGCCAGCAGCTTAGGACAGATCCAAGAGACCCAGTACTTC. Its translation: CASSLGQIQETQYF.

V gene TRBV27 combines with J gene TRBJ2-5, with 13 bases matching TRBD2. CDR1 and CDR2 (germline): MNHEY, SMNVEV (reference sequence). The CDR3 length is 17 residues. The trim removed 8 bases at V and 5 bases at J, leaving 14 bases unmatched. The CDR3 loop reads CASSNPGLAGRLETQYF. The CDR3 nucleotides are TGTGCCAGCTCGAACCCGGGACTAGCGGGGCGTCTTGAGACCCAGTACTTC.